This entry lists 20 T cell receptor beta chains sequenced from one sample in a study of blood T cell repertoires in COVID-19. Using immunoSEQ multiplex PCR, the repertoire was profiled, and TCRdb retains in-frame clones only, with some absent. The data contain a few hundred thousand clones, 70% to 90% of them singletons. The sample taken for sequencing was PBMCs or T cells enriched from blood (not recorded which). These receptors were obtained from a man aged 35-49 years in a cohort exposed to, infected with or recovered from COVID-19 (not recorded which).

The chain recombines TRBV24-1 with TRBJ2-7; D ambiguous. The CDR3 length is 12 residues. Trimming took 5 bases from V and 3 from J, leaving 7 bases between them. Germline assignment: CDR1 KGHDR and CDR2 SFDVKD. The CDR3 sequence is CATSVRNYEQYF. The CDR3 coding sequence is TGTGCCACCAGTGTGAGGAACTACGAGCAGTACTTC.

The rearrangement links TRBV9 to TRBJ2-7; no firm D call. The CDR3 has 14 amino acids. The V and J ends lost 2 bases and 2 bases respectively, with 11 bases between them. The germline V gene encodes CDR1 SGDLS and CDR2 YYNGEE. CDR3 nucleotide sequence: TGTGCCAGCAGCGTTTCCGGGTATCCCTACGAGCAGTACTTC. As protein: CASSVSGYPYEQYF. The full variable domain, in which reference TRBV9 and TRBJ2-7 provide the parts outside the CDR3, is DSGVTQTPKHLITATGQRVTLRCSPRSGDLSVYWYQQSLDQGLQFLIQYYNGEERAKGNILERFSAQQFPDLHSELNLSSLELGDSALYFCASSVSGYPYEQYFGPGTRLTVT.

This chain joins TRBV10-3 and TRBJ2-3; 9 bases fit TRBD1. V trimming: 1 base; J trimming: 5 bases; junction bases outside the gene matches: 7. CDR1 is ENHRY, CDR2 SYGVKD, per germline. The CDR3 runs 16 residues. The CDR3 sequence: CAISEFGTGRKDTQYF. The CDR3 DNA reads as TGTGCCATCAGTGAGTTCGGGACAGGGAGAAAAGATACGCAGTATTTT.

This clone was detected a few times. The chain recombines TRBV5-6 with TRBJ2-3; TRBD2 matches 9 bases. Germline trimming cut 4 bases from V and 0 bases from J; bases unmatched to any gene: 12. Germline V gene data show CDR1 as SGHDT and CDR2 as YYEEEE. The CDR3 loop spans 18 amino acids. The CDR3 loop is CASSLPSGMFRSTDTQYF. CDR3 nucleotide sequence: TGTGCCAGCAGCCTACCTAGCGGGATGTTCCGGAGCACAGATACGCAGTATTTT.

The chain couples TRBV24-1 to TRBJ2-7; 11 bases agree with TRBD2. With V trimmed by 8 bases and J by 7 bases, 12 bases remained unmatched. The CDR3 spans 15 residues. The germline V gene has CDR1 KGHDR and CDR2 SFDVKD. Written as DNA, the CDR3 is TGTGCCACCAAAGAACTAGCGGGAGCTCCGGGGGAGCAGTACTTC. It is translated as CATKELAGAPGEQYF.

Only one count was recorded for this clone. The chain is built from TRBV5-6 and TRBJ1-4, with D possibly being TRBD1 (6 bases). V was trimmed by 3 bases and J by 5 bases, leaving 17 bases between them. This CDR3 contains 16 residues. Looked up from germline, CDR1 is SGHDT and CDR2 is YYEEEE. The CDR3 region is CASSSRSDRKNEKLFF. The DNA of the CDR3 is TGTGCCAGCAGCTCCCGGTCGGACAGAAAGAATGAAAAACTGTTTTTT.

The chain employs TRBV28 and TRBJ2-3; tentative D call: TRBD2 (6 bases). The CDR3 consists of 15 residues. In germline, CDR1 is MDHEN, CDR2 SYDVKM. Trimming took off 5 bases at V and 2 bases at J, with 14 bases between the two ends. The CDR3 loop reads CASSRPASDTDTQYF. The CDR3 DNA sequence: TGTGCCAGCAGTCGCCCCGCTAGCGACACAGATACGCAGTATTTT.

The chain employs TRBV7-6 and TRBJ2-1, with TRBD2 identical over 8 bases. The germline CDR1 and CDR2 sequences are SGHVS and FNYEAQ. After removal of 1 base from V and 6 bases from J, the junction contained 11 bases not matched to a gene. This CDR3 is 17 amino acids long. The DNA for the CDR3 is TGTGCCAGCAGCTTAGTCACCGCCAGCGGGAGCCGCAATGAGCAGTTCTTC. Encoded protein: CASSLVTASGSRNEQFF. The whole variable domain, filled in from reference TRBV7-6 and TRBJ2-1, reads GAGVSQSPRYKVTKRGQDVALRCDPISGHVSLYWYRQALGQGPEFLTYFNYEAQQDKSGLPNDRFSAERPEGSISTLTIQRTEQRDSAMYRCASSLVTASGSRNEQFFGPGTRLTVL.

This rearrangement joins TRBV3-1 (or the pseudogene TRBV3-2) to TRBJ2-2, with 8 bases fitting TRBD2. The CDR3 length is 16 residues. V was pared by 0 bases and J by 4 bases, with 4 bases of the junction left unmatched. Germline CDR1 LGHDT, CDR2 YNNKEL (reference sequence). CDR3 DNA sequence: TGTGCCAGCAGCCAAGATTCCGGGAGGGGCACCGGGGAGCTGTTTTTT. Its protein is CASSQDSGRGTGELFF.

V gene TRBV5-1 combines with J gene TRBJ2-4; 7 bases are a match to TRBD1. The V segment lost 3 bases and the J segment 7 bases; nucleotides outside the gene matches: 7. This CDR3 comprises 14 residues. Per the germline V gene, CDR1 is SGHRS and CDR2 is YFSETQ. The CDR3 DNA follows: TGCGCCAGCAGCTCCATACAGACAGGGAACATTCAGTACTTC. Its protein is CASSSIQTGNIQYF. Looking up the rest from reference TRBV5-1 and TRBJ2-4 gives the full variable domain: KAGVTQTPRYLIKTRGQQVTLSCSPISGHRSVSWYQQTPGQGLQFLFEYFSETQRNKGNFPGRFSGRQFSNSRSEMNVSTLELGDSALYLCASSSIQTGNIQYFGAGTRLSVL.

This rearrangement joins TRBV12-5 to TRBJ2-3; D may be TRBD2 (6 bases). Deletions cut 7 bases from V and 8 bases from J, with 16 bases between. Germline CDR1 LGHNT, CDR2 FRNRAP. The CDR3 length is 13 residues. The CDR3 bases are TGTGCTAGTGCTGTCGGGAGTTCTAGTACGCAGTATTTT. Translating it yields CASAVGSSSTQYF.

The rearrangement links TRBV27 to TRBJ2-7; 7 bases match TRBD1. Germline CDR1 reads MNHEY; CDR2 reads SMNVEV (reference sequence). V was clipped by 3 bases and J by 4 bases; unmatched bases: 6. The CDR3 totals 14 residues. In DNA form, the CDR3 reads TGTGCCAGCAGTTTTACAGGGGCCGGATACGAGCAGTACTTC. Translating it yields CASSFTGAGYEQYF.

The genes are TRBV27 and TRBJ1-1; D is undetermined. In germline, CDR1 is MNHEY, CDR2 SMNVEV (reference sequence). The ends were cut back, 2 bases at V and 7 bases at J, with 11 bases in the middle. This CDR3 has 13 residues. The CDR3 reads CASSLGPANEAFF. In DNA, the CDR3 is TGTGCCAGCAGTTTAGGGCCAGCCAATGAAGCTTTCTTT.

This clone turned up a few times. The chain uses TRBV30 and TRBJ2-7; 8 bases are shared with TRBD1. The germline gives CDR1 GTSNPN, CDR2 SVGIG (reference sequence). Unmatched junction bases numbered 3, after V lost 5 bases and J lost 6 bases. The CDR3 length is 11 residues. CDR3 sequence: CAWLTGVEQYF. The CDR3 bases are TGTGCCTGGCTGACAGGGGTCGAGCAGTACTTC. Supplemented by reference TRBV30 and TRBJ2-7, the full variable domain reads SQTIHQWPATLVQPVGSPLSLECTVEGTSNPNLYWYRQAAGRGLQLLFYSVGIGQISSEVPQNLSASRPQDRQFILSSKKLLLSDSGFYLCAWLTGVEQYFGPGTRLTVT.

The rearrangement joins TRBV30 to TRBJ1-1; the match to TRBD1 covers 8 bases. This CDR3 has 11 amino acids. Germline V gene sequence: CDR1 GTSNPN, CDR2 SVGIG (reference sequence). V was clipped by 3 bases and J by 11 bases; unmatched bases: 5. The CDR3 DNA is TGTGCCTGGAGGACAGGGGCTAAGGCTTTCTTT. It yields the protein CAWRTGAKAFF.

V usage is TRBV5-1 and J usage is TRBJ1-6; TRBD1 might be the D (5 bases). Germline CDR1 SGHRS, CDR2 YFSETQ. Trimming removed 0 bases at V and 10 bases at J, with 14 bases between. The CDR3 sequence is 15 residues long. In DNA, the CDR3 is TGCGCCAGCAGCTTGGACGCAGGGTGGGGATCACCCCTCCACTTT. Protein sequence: CASSLDAGWGSPLHF.

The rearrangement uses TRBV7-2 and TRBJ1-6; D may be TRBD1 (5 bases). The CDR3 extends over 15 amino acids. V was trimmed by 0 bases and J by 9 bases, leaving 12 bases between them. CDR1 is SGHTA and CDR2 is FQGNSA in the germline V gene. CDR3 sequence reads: CASSLAAGILSPLHF. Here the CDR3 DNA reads TGTGCCAGCAGCTTAGCCGCAGGGATTCTTTCACCCCTCCACTTT.

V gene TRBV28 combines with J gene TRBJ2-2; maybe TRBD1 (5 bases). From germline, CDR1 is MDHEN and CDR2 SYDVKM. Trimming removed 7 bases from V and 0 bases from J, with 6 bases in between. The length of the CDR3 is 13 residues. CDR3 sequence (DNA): TGTGCCAGCACGGACACGAACACCGGGGAGCTGTTTTTT. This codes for CASTDTNTGELFF.

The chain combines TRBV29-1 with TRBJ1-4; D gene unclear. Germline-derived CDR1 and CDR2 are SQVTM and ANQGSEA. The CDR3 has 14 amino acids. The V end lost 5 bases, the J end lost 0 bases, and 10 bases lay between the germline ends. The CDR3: CSVRATTTNEKLFF. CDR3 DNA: TGCAGCGTTAGAGCTACTACAACTAATGAAAAACTGTTTTTT.

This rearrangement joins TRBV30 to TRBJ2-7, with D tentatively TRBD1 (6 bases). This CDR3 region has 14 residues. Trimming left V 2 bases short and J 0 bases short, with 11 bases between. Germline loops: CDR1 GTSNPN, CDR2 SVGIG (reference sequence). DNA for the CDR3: TGTGCCTGGAGTATCCGGGACAACTCCTACGAGCAGTACTTC. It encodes CAWSIRDNSYEQYF.